This T cell receptor beta chain was identified in a study of T cell repertoires in cytomegalovirus infection. General observations from the study: The ex vivo response was dominated by HLA-C-restricted CMV-specific TCR beta clonotypes.

Worth noting for this clonotype: What it recognizes is unknown.

TCRdb passed the reads through MiXCR, listing each CDR3 protein once. The sample has hundreds of thousands of distinct CDR3 sequences; roughly 26% are singletons. Sample: CD8+ T cells from PBMCs. The TCR was taken from a human donor in good health (CMV status not recorded). Some clones in this sample may be carry-over from other donors' samples.

The CDR3 nucleotides are TGTGCCAGCAGCTCGCTACAGGGTGAGAACACTGAAGCTTTCTTT. Translating it yields CASSSLQGENTEAFF. The chain carries TRBV7-9 and TRBJ1-1, with a possible D match to TRBD1 (6 bases). Germline assignment: CDR1 SEHNR and CDR2 FQNEAQ (reference sequence). With 4 bases removed from V and 1 base from J, the gap between germline ends came to 13 bases. The CDR3 loop spans 15 amino acids. Full variable domain (missing parts from reference TRBV7-9 and TRBJ1-1): DTGVSQNPRHKITKRGQNVTFRCDPISEHNRLYWYRQTLGQGPEFLTYFQNEAQLEKSRLLSDRFSAERPKGSFSTLEIQRTEQGDSAMYLCASSSLQGENTEAFFGQGTRLTVV.